These 10 T cell receptor beta chains originate from one sample sequenced in a study of OX40 agonist ivuxolimab in advanced cancers. TCRdb's copy holds only in-frame clones and misses some; the assay was immunoSEQ multiplex PCR. The table records more than 45,000 clones, around 75% of them present only once. The specimen was CD4+ or CD8+ T cells sorted from blood, collected in a trial of the OX40 agonist ivuxolimab. The receptors shown here come from an adult with an advanced solid tumor such as melanoma, head and neck, liver or kidney cancer.

This sequence joins TRBV7-6 and TRBJ2-6; TRBD1 is a possible D gene (6 bases). Trimming removed 2 bases from V and 0 bases from J, with 11 bases in between. This CDR3 has 17 amino acids. Germline V gene lookup returns CDR1 SGHVS and CDR2 FNYEAQ. This CDR3 is CASSLYGGHSGANVLTF. The CDR3 coding sequence is TGTGCCAGCAGCTTATATGGGGGCCACTCTGGGGCCAACGTCCTGACTTTC.

This clone appeared a few times. J is TRBJ2-2 and V is TRBV9; TRBD2 is a possible D gene (5 bases). Trimming removed 3 bases from V and 8 bases from J, with 14 bases in between. This CDR3 contains 14 residues. The germline V gene has CDR1 SGDLS and CDR2 YYNGEE. The CDR3 loop reads CASSGKRVSGELFF. CDR3 nucleotide sequence: TGTGCCAGCAGCGGAAAGAGGGTCTCTGGGGAGCTGTTTTTT.

In its sample, this clone was seen a few times. The V gene is TRBV5-1, the J gene TRBJ2-5; D perhaps matches TRBD2 (6 bases). The CDR3 totals 15 residues. V lost 3 bases and J lost 1, with 13 bases in between. Germline values: CDR1 SGHRS, CDR2 YFSETQ. The CDR3 DNA is TGCGCCAGCAGCTGGGGGGACGGCGCCCAAGAGACCCAGTACTTC. It specifies CASSWGDGAQETQYF.

This chain connects TRBV6-6 to TRBJ1-3, with a possible D match to TRBD1 (5 bases). The CDR3 has 16 amino acids. V gave up 1 base and J gave up 0 bases, with 10 bases separating them. Germline V gene lookup returns CDR1 MNHNY and CDR2 SVGAGI (reference sequence). CDR3 DNA: TGTGCCAGCAGTTACTGGGACCGAGCCTCTGGAAACACCATATATTTT. Translating it yields CASSYWDRASGNTIYF.

As DNA, the CDR3 is TGTGCCAGCCAACCCGGGGCAGGGGTAAACAATCAGCCCCAGCATTTT. This encodes CASQPGAGVNNQPQHF. This rearrangement joins TRBV19 to TRBJ1-5, with D possibly matching TRBD1 (6 bases). V lost 9 bases, J lost 3 bases, and 21 bases lay in between. Germline-derived CDR1 and CDR2 are LNHDA and SQIVND (reference sequence). The CDR3 sequence is 16 residues long.

The rearrangement links TRBV30 to TRBJ1-4; D call uncertain. The CDR3 is 14 amino acids. Germline CDR1 reads GTSNPN; CDR2 reads SVGIG (reference sequence). V gave up 0 bases and J gave up 6 bases, with 11 bases separating them. The CDR3 here is CAWSVTFSHEKLFF. The CDR3 DNA sequence: TGTGCCTGGAGTGTGACATTTTCCCATGAAAAACTGTTTTTT.

In this sample, this clone turned up many times. V gene TRBV5-5 combines with J gene TRBJ2-1, with 10 bases that match TRBD2. The CDR3 runs 19 residues. Trimming removed 2 bases from V and 1 base from J; junction bases left unmatched: 12. The germline CDR1 and CDR2 sequences are SGHKS and YYEKEE (reference sequence). The CDR3 loop is CASSFGQKKAGGSYNEQFF. The CDR3 DNA is TGTGCCAGCAGCTTCGGACAGAAAAAAGCGGGAGGGTCCTACAATGAGCAGTTCTTC.

V gene TRBV6-1 combines with J gene TRBJ2-7; 7 bases are shared with TRBD1. Trimming removed 6 bases from V and 2 bases from J; junction bases left unmatched: 4. CDR1 and CDR2 from the germline V gene are MNHNS and SASEGT. The CDR3 runs to 13 residues. The CDR3 protein is CASSPGQTYEQYF. In nucleotides, the CDR3 is TGTGCCAGCAGCCCGGGACAGACCTACGAGCAGTACTTC.

The chain joins TRBV7-6 to TRBJ2-7, with 14 bases that match TRBD2. This CDR3 is built from 17 residues. Germline CDR1 reads SGHVS; CDR2 reads FNYEAQ. The J segment lost 0 bases and the V segment lost 1 base, leaving 2 bases of the junction unmatched. CDR3: CASSLGTSGGFSYEQYF. The CDR3 DNA is TGTGCCAGCAGCTTAGGGACTAGCGGGGGGTTCTCCTACGAGCAGTACTTC.

The gene calls are TRBV10-2 and TRBJ2-5, with unresolved D. V shed 6 bases and J shed 5 bases, with 7 bases lying between them. The CDR3 has 11 residues. CDR1 WSHSY and CDR2 SAAADI come from the germline V gene. CDR3 loop: CASRQDETQYF. CDR3 DNA: TGCGCCAGCAGGCAGGACGAGACCCAGTACTTC.